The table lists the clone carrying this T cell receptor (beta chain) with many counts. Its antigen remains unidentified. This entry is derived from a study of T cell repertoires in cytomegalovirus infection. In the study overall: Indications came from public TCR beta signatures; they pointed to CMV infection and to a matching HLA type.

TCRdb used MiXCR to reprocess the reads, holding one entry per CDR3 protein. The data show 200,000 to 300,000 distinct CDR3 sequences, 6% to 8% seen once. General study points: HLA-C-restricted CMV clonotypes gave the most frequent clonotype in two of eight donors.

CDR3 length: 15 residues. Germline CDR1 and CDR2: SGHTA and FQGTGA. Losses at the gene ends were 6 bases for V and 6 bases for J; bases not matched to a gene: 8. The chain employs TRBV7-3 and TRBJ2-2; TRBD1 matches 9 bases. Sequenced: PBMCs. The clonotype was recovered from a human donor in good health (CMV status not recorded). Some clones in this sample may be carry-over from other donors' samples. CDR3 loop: CASSGRTGEAGELFF. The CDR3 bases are TGTGCCAGCAGTGGTCGGACAGGGGAAGCCGGGGAGCTGTTTTTT.